The clone carrying this T cell receptor beta chain was observed a handful of times. Its antigen is as yet unknown. This sample was taken from a study of early T cells in non-severe SARS-CoV-2 infection. In the study overall: Unsorted whole-blood RNA was sequenced in bulk, leaving chains unpaired. Study observations and caveats: Matching results from VDJdb favored anti-spike CD8 responses, leaving private and CD4 specificities undetected.

In the library, individual cDNA molecules carried attached unique molecular identifiers. TCRdb redid the calling of the 5' RACE reads with MiXCR, one entry per CDR3 protein. This table has 40,000 to 60,000 distinct CDR3 sequences, 6.2% appearing once. Trimming took 1 base from V and 6 from J, leaving 14 bases between them. The CDR3 has 15 amino acids. Germline-derived CDR1 and CDR2 are MNHNS and SASEGT. The receptor was isolated from an adult who was a healthcare worker with PCR-confirmed SARS-CoV-2 infection or an uninfected control (not recorded which). V gene TRBV6-1 combines with J gene TRBJ2-3; D could derive from TRBD1 or TRBD2 (6 bases each). The sample consisted of whole blood, taken at baseline. CDR3 DNA sequence: TGTGCCAGCAGTGAAGTCGAGCAGGGGAGGGATACGCAGTATTTT. Translating gives CASSEVEQGRDTQYF.